Listed below are T cell receptor beta chains from one sample, sequenced in a study of OX40 agonist ivuxolimab in advanced cancers. Produced via immunoSEQ multiplex PCR; TCRdb's table is partial and in-frame only. Among more than 80,000 clones listed, 85% to 95% were seen once. The sequences come from CD4+ or CD8+ T cells sorted from blood, collected in a trial of the OX40 agonist ivuxolimab. Receptors originate from an adult with an advanced solid tumor such as melanoma, head and neck, liver or kidney cancer. The CDR3 runs from the conserved cysteine through the conserved F or W. The D gene is left open where the match is weak. Size values are once, few and many counts, or a class for expanded clones, and some rows have none.

d_gene,j_gene,abundance,v_gene,CDR3nt,CDR3aa
NA,TRBJ2-1,once,TRBV28,TGTGCCAGCAGCCTAGCCTACAATGAGCAGTTCTTC,CASSLAYNEQFF
NA,TRBJ1-6,NA,TRBV18,TGTGCCAGCTCACCAACGGTCAGCGCTTATTCACCCCTCCACTTT,CASSPTVSAYSPLHF
NA,TRBJ2-3,NA,TRBV20-1,TGCAGTGCTAGAGCCGGAGATACGCAGTATTTT,CSARAGDTQYF
TRBD2,TRBJ2-3,NA,TRBV5-1,TGCGCCAGCACACCGGGTAGCGGGGGTGGGTCAGATACGCAGTATTTT,CASTPGSGGGSDTQYF
NA,TRBJ2-7,once,TRBV15,TGTGCCACCAGCCGCCGGGACAACGAGCAGTACTTC,CATSRRDNEQYF
NA,TRBJ1-5,NA,TRBV27,TGTGCCAGCAGTTATAAGGGACTCAATCAGCCCCAGCATTTT,CASSYKGLNQPQHF
NA,TRBJ2-2,once,TRBV5-1,TGCGCCAGCAGCTTTGACCCAACCGGGGAGCTGTTTTTT,CASSFDPTGELFF
TRBD2,TRBJ2-1,NA,TRBV4-2,TGTGCCAGCAGCCAAGATAAGCGGGGGGCTCACAATGAGCAGTTCTTC,CASSQDKRGAHNEQFF
TRBD2,TRBJ2-2,once,TRBV5-4,TGTGCCAGCAGCTTGCGGGGGGGTAACACCGGGGAGCTGTTTTTT,CASSLRGGNTGELFF
NA,TRBJ2-3,NA,TRBV30,TGTGCCTGGAGCGCACCGGGCGCAGATACGCAGTATTTT,CAWSAPGADTQYF
NA,TRBJ2-3,NA,TRBV5-1,TGCGCCAGCAGCCCCGGGGTAGCCGCCACAGATACGCAGTATTTT,CASSPGVAATDTQYF
NA,TRBJ1-4,NA,TRBV6-6,TGTGCCAGCAAGAACACCCGCGGGGATGAAAAACTGTTTTTT,CASKNTRGDEKLFF
TRBD2,TRBJ2-1,NA,TRBV28,TGTGCCAGCAGGAGAAGCGGGAACTCCTACAATGAGCAGTTCTTC,CASRRSGNSYNEQFF
TRBD2,TRBJ2-1,NA,TRBV9,TGTGCCAGCAGCGTAGCGGTATCGGGGGGATCCCTCCAAAGTTACAATGAGCAGTTCTTC,CASSVAVSGGSLQSYNEQFF
TRBD1,TRBJ1-3,NA,TRBV28,TGTGCCAGCAGACCTTTCACAGGGGCTGGAAACACCATATATTTT,CASRPFTGAGNTIYF
NA,TRBJ1-1,NA,TRBV6-5,TGTGCCAGCAGCCAACATCTGAACACTGAAGCTTTCTTT,CASSQHLNTEAFF